The rows below give T cell receptor beta chains drawn from one sample of a study of cytomegalovirus exposure and HLA in healthy donors. Assay used: immunoSEQ multiplex PCR; TCRdb lists only in-frame clones, some missing. Of around 120,000 clones detected, 65% to 85% appear once; the ten largest clones hold roughly 1.2%. Specimen: PBMCs. The receptors were sampled from a boy between 10 and 17 years old in good health and CMV-seronegative. Each CDR3 is given with its conserved first and last residue. D genes are given only for firm matches. Only some rows state a clone size, as once, few, many or a class for expanded clones.

TRBV4-1	16	TRBD2	TRBJ2-7	few	CASSQDSLAATYEQYF	TGCGCCAGCAGCCAAGATAGTCTAGCGGCTACCTACGAGCAGTACTTC
TRBV5-1	14	-	TRBJ2-7	-	CASSINTEVDEQYF	TGCGCCAGCAGCATAAATACCGAGGTTGACGAGCAGTACTTC
TRBV6-1	15	-	TRBJ2-7	-	CASSEGARVTYEQYF	TGTGCCAGCAGTGAAGGTGCGAGGGTTACCTACGAGCAGTACTTC
TRBV5-1	15	-	TRBJ1-3	-	CASSSLGGSGNTIYF	TGCGCCAGCAGCTCCCTCGGGGGCTCTGGAAACACCATATATTTT
TRBV27	15	TRBD2	TRBJ2-3	-	CASSLGLADTDTQYF	TGTGCCAGCAGTCTGGGACTAGCCGACACAGATACGCAGTATTTT
TRBV11-1	11	-	TRBJ2-5	-	CASTSLETQYF	TGTGCCAGCACCTCCCTAGAGACCCAGTACTTC
TRBV19	14	-	TRBJ2-7	-	CASSIDLYSYEQYF	TGTGCCAGTAGTATAGATCTCTACTCCTACGAGCAGTACTTC
TRBV2	14	-	TRBJ2-1	-	CASSPMGGSNEQFF	TGTGCCAGCAGCCCGATGGGAGGCTCCAATGAGCAGTTCTTC
TRBV4-1	12	-	TRBJ2-7	few	CASSQDLDEQYF	TGCGCCAGCAGCCAAGATTTAGACGAGCAGTACTTC
TRBV5-4	16	TRBD1	TRBJ2-2	few	CASSPAQGVRPGELFF	TGTGCCAGCAGCCCCGCGCAGGGGGTGCGTCCCGGGGAGCTGTTTTTT